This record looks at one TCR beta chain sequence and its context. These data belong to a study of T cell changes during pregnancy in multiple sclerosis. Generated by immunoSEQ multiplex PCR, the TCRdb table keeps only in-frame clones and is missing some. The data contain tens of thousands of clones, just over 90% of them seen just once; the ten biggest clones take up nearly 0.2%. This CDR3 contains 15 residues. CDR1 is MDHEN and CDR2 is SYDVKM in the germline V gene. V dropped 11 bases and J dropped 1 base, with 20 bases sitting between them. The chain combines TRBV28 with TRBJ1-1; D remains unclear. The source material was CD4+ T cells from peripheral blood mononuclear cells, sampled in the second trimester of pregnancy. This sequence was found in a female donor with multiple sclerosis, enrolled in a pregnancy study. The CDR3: CAVRPAEGSNTEAFF. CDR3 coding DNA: TGTGCCGTCCGGCCGGCGGAGGGATCGAACACTGAAGCTTTCTTT.